The 26 T cell receptor beta chains in this list originate from one sample, sequenced in a study of radiation and T cells in renal cell carcinoma. This table comes from immunoSEQ multiplex PCR, and its TCRdb copy is limited to in-frame clones, with some not included. The top ten clones hold roughly 6.8% of a sample with about 91,000 clones, 70% to 85% of them seen once. Time point specified: baseline pretreatment blood. Treatment given: 15 Gy SBRT to primary tumor, nephrectomy 4 weeks later. The specimen comprised blood, sampled from a patient whose treatment included radiotherapy and nephrectomy. Source of these receptors: a man aged 60 to 75 with renal cell carcinoma.

This clone was picked up a small number of times. The chain uses TRBV7-2 and TRBJ1-2, with D perhaps matching TRBD1 (6 bases). The CDR3 loop spans 15 amino acids. The V end lost 0 bases, the J end lost 8 bases, and 16 bases lay between the germline ends. Germline loops: CDR1 SGHTA, CDR2 FQGNSA. The CDR3 nucleotides read TGTGCCAGCAGCTTAGCAGGCAGGGGATCGGAAGGCTACACCTTC. The encoded protein is CASSLAGRGSEGYTF.

The CDR3 coding sequence is TGTGCCAGCAGCCAAGCGGGAGGGTGGTACGAGCAGTACTTC. Its translation: CASSQAGGWYEQYF. The rearrangement joins TRBV14 to TRBJ2-7, with TRBD2 matching 8 bases. After removal of 1 base from V and 4 bases from J, the junction contained 3 bases not matched to a gene. Germline CDR1 SGHDN, CDR2 FVKESK. CDR3 size: 14 residues. Filled out from reference TRBV14 and TRBJ2-7, the complete variable domain reads EAGVTQFPSHSVIEKGQTVTLRCDPISGHDNLYWYRRVMGKEIKFLLHFVKESKQDESGMPNNRFLAERTGGTYSTLKVQPAELEDSGVYFCASSQAGGWYEQYFGPGTRLTVT.

The V call is TRBV5-1, the J call TRBJ2-1; 16 bases are a match to TRBD2. Germline CDR1 SGHRS, CDR2 YFSETQ. The junction had 15 bases not matched to a gene; V was cut back by 1 base and J by 5 bases. This CDR3 spans 21 amino acids. The CDR3 DNA sequence: TGCGCCAGCAGCTTGCTTGGTCGTGTGGGGACTAGCGGGAGGGCGCACAATGAGCAGTTCTTC. Encoded protein: CASSLLGRVGTSGRAHNEQFF.

V usage is TRBV19 and J usage is TRBJ1-1, with no clear D. The germline CDR1 and CDR2 sequences are LNHDA and SQIVND (reference sequence). This CDR3 region has 18 residues. V lost 5 bases to trimming and J lost 0 bases, with 22 bases between them. CDR3 sequence: CASSDTQWLEPMNTEAFF. CDR3 DNA sequence: TGTGCCAGTAGTGACACCCAGTGGCTCGAACCCATGAACACTGAAGCTTTCTTT.

J is TRBJ2-3 and V is TRBV5-4; D is perhaps TRBD2 (6 bases). The germline V and J ends were trimmed by 4 bases and 4 bases, with 13 bases remaining between them. Germline loops: CDR1 SGHNT, CDR2 YYREEE (reference sequence). This CDR3 contains 14 residues. CDR3 in amino acids: CASSRESRADTQYF. The CDR3 nucleotides read TGTGCCAGCAGCCGGGAGTCTAGGGCAGATACGCAGTATTTT.

This chain connects TRBV4-1 to TRBJ1-5, with a weak D call TRBD1 (5 bases). This CDR3 has 14 amino acids. Trimming left V 2 bases short and J 14 bases short, with 19 bases between. CDR1 and CDR2 (germline): MGHRA, YSYEKL. CDR3 sequence (DNA): TGCGCCAGCAGCCAACGTTCCGGGGCGGGGGGAGAGCATTTT. Translated, it gives CASSQRSGAGGEHF.

This clone was picked up one time. This sequence joins TRBV6-1 and TRBJ2-2; 10 bases fit TRBD2. The germline V gene encodes CDR1 MNHNS and CDR2 SASEGT. This CDR3 is built from 16 residues. Losses at the gene ends were 3 bases for V and 7 bases for J; bases not matched to a gene: 8. CDR3 DNA: TGTGCCAGCAGTGAGATCCTAGCGGGAGCGGTCGGGGAGCTGTTTTTT. It specifies CASSEILAGAVGELFF.

The sample holds a few counts of this clone. Other DNA sequences in the sample encode the same CDR3. The chain joins TRBV18 to TRBJ2-7; the D is unclear. The ends were cut back, 3 bases at V and 0 bases at J, with 18 bases in the middle. Per the germline V gene, CDR1 is KGHSH and CDR2 is LQKENI. The CDR3 is 17 residues long. This chain's CDR3 is CASSPGSSFKLSYEQYF. CDR3 nucleotides: TGTGCCAGCTCACCCGGGTCCAGCTTCAAACTCTCCTACGAGCAGTACTTC.

The gene calls are TRBV9 and TRBJ2-6; no definite D call. Germline V gene sequence: CDR1 SGDLS, CDR2 YYNGEE. With 1 base removed from V and 0 bases from J, the gap between germline ends came to 5 bases. The CDR3 has 15 amino acids. The CDR3 sequence: CASSVYSSGANVLTF. CDR3 DNA: TGTGCCAGCAGCGTATACAGCTCTGGGGCCAACGTCCTGACTTTC. The whole variable domain, filled in from reference TRBV9 and TRBJ2-6, reads DSGVTQTPKHLITATGQRVTLRCSPRSGDLSVYWYQQSLDQGLQFLIQYYNGEERAKGNILERFSAQQFPDLHSELNLSSLELGDSALYFCASSVYSSGANVLTFGAGSRLTVL.

In this sample, this clone turned up a few times. The chain recombines TRBV4-2 with TRBJ2-1; maybe TRBD2 (5 bases). V was pared by 0 bases and J by 4 bases, with 10 bases between. CDR3 length: 15 amino acids. Germline V gene lookup returns CDR1 LGHNA and CDR2 YNFKEQ. CDR3 region: CASSQDRRDYNEQFF. The CDR3 DNA follows: TGTGCCAGCAGCCAAGATCGTCGGGATTACAATGAGCAGTTCTTC.

This clone was seen a few times. The chain recombines TRBV7-3 with TRBJ2-2, with TRBD2 identical over 10 bases. The CDR3 consists of 15 residues. The germline gives CDR1 SGHTA, CDR2 FQGTGA. The V segment lost 5 bases and the J segment 8 bases; nucleotides outside the gene matches: 8. The CDR3 coding sequence is TGTGCCAGCAGCCCTAGCGGGAGAGGATTAGGGGAGCTGTTTTTT. It translates to CASSPSGRGLGELFF.

The chain recombines TRBV7-2 with TRBJ1-1, with a possible D match to TRBD1 (5 bases). CDR1 and CDR2 (germline): SGHTA, FQGNSA. Trimming removed 1 base at V and 7 bases at J, with 16 bases between. The CDR3 extends over 15 amino acids. The CDR3 loop reads CASSLVSGDVDEAFF. The CDR3 nucleotides are TGTGCCAGCAGCTTAGTCTCGGGGGATGTGGATGAAGCTTTCTTT.

The V call is TRBV5-1, the J call TRBJ2-3; 8 bases map to TRBD2. The germline gives CDR1 SGHRS, CDR2 YFSETQ. The J segment lost 0 bases and the V segment lost 7 bases, leaving 7 bases of the junction unmatched. This CDR3 contains 15 residues. This CDR3 is CASATSGTSTDTQYF. The CDR3 DNA is TGCGCCAGCGCAACTAGCGGAACTAGCACAGATACGCAGTATTTT.

This clone appeared a single time. The chain links TRBV7-2 to TRBJ2-7; 7 positions match TRBD1. J lost 7 bases, V lost 1 base, and 7 bases had no gene match. Germline CDR1 is SGHTA and CDR2 is FQGNSA. The CDR3 runs 14 residues. As DNA, the CDR3 is TGTGCCAGCAGCTTAGTGGACAGGTCGGGGGAGCAGTACTTC. This sequence encodes CASSLVDRSGEQYF.

This clone has just a few counts. The V and J genes are TRBV7-4 and TRBJ2-2; D call uncertain. This CDR3 is built from 14 residues. The V and J ends lost 1 base and 7 bases respectively, with 10 bases between them. Germline lookup yields CDR1 SGHVT and CDR2 SQSDAQ. CDR3 in DNA: TGTGCCAGCAGCTTAGATACAGCCCTCGGGGAGCTGTTTTTT. It yields the protein CASSLDTALGELFF.

The chain couples TRBV5-6 to TRBJ2-1; TRBD2 agrees at 8 bases. Unmatched junction bases numbered 7, after V lost 3 bases and J lost 5 bases. The CDR3 has 15 residues. Germline CDR1 is SGHDT and CDR2 is YYEEEE. As DNA, the CDR3 is TGTGCCAGCAGCTCCTTAGCGGGACCTAACAATGAGCAGTTCTTC. It translates to CASSSLAGPNNEQFF.

The chain couples TRBV7-8 to TRBJ2-3, with D unresolved. The germline gives CDR1 SGHVS, CDR2 FQNEAQ. Trimming pared 5 bases from V and 2 bases from J, leaving 14 bases between. The CDR3 covers 15 residues. The CDR3 sequence is CASSAQHPFTDTQYF. DNA for the CDR3: TGTGCCAGCAGCGCACAACACCCGTTCACAGATACGCAGTATTTT.

The chain carries TRBV7-2 and TRBJ1-5; 9 bases align to TRBD1. Germline lookup yields CDR1 SGHTA and CDR2 FQGNSA. The CDR3 covers 14 residues. V was pared by 4 bases and J by 7 bases, with 5 bases of the junction left unmatched. The CDR3 DNA is TGTGCCAGCAGCTCACAGGGGGCAGGACAGCCCCAGCATTTT. It translates to CASSSQGAGQPQHF.

This chain links TRBV5-1 with TRBJ1-1; possible D gene TRBD1, 5 bases. Germline CDR1 SGHRS, CDR2 YFSETQ. V dropped 5 bases and J dropped 0 bases, with 11 bases sitting between them. CDR3 length: 14 amino acids. The CDR3 spells CASRYEGLNTEAFF. CDR3 bases: TGCGCCAGCAGATATGAGGGGTTGAACACTGAAGCTTTCTTT.

Only a few counts were recorded for this clone. The chain recombines TRBV6-1 with TRBJ1-2; D possibly corresponds to TRBD1 (5 bases). CDR1 is MNHNS and CDR2 is SASEGT in the germline V gene. The CDR3 has 13 amino acids. V was clipped by 3 bases and J by 8 bases, with 13 bases between them. The DNA of the CDR3 is TGTGCCAGCAGTGAGGGAGGGGACCGAGGCTACACCTTC. Amino acids: CASSEGGDRGYTF.

The V gene is TRBV5-1, the J gene TRBJ1-1; TRBD1 matches at 9 bases. Germline trimming cut 3 bases from V and 5 bases from J; bases unmatched to any gene: 2. Per the germline V gene, CDR1 is SGHRS and CDR2 is YFSETQ. The CDR3 has 13 amino acids. CDR3 nucleotides: TGCGCCAGCAGCTCGGGACAGGGAACTGAAGCTTTCTTT. Protein product: CASSSGQGTEAFF.

CDR3 sequence (DNA): TGTGCCACCAGCAGGAAGACAGGGGGCTTTGGTGAAGCTTTCTTT. This gives the protein CATSRKTGGFGEAFF. The chain links TRBV15 to TRBJ1-1, with 10 nucleotides matching TRBD1. The junction had 8 bases not matched to a gene; V was cut back by 3 bases and J by 7 bases. Germline lookup yields CDR1 LNHNV and CDR2 YYDKDF (reference sequence). The CDR3 contains 15 residues. Based on the CDR3 plus reference TRBV15 and TRBJ1-1, the full variable domain is DAMVIQNPRYQVTQFGKPVTLSCSQTLNHNVMYWYQQKSSQAPKLLFHYYDKDFNNEADTPDNFQSRRPNTSFCFLDIRSPGLGDTAMYLCATSRKTGGFGEAFFGQGTRLTVV.

This clone is medium-sized (0.01 to 0.1%). The chain employs TRBV10-3 and TRBJ2-5, with TRBD2 identical over 16 bases. With 3 bases clipped from V and 2 bases from J, the junction kept 3 bases outside the gene matches. Per the germline V gene, CDR1 is ENHRY and CDR2 is SYGVKD. The CDR3 totals 17 residues. CDR3 sequence (DNA): TGTGCCATCAGTGATGGGACTAGCGGGAGGGCTCAAGAGACCCAGTACTTC. Protein product: CAISDGTSGRAQETQYF.

The CDR3 region is CASSPSGRGGNEQFF. The CDR3 DNA reads TGTGCCAGCAGCCCGAGCGGGAGGGGAGGCAATGAGCAGTTCTTC. The genes are TRBV11-3 and TRBJ2-1; 10 bases map to TRBD2. J lost 6 bases, V lost 5 bases, and 7 bases had no gene match. The CDR3 totals 15 residues. Germline-derived CDR1 and CDR2 are SGHNT and YENEEA.

This chain links TRBV5-1 with TRBJ2-7; 13 bases agree with TRBD2. The junction had 3 bases not matched to a gene; V was cut back by 0 bases and J by 6 bases. CDR3 length: 15 residues. In germline, CDR1 is SGHRS, CDR2 YFSETQ. The CDR3 is CASSLEGTSGVEQYF. DNA for the CDR3: TGCGCCAGCAGCTTGGAGGGGACTAGCGGGGTCGAGCAGTACTTC.

This clone came up a few times. The chain recombines TRBV9 with TRBJ2-1, with 11 positions matching TRBD2. V dropped 2 bases and J dropped 0; count of bases not matched to a gene: 10. CDR3 length: 19 amino acids. Germline lookup yields CDR1 SGDLS and CDR2 YYNGEE. The CDR3, as DNA: TGTGCCAGCAGCGTGGGACTAGCGGCTTCATTGAGCTCCTACAATGAGCAGTTCTTC. Translation gives CASSVGLAASLSSYNEQFF.